Presented here are 15 T cell receptor beta chains from one specimen sequenced in a study of blood T cell repertoires in COVID-19. The protocol was immunoSEQ multiplex PCR, while the TCRdb copy is restricted to in-frame clones and leaves out a portion. The sample yields 150,000 or so clones, around 84% seen once. The sample taken for sequencing was PBMCs or T cells enriched from blood (not recorded which). Receptor source: a woman aged 50 to 65 who had recovered from COVID-19.

The chain uses TRBV19 and TRBJ2-7; D possibly corresponds to TRBD1 (6 bases). The CDR3 runs 14 residues. The germline gives CDR1 LNHDA, CDR2 SQIVND (reference sequence). V lost 4 bases and J lost 3, with 13 bases in between. In nucleotides, the CDR3 is TGTGCCAGTAGTAACCAGGGACAAAACTACGAGCAGTACTTC. Protein: CASSNQGQNYEQYF.

The V call is TRBV7-9, the J call TRBJ1-2, with D perhaps matching TRBD1 (6 bases). Trimming took off 3 bases at V and 6 bases at J, with 11 bases between the two ends. This CDR3 is built from 13 residues. Germline V CDR1 and CDR2: SEHNR, FQNEAQ (reference sequence). The CDR3 reads CASSFSGENGYTF. The CDR3, as DNA: TGTGCCAGCAGCTTTTCAGGGGAAAATGGCTACACCTTC.

This clone has only a few counts. The chain links TRBV19 to TRBJ1-3, with D hard to call. The CDR3 totals 15 residues. Germline-derived CDR1 and CDR2 are LNHDA and SQIVND (reference sequence). V lost 3 bases to trimming and J lost 0 bases, with 9 bases between them. CDR3 coding DNA: TGTGCCAGTAGTATCAAATCAGTCTCTGGAAACACCATATATTTT. Its translation is CASSIKSVSGNTIYF.

This clone was seen a handful of times. The J gene is TRBJ2-2, the V gene TRBV5-4; D ambiguous. Between the trimmed V and J ends, which lost 0 bases and 7 bases, there was a span of 4 bases. Germline V CDR1 and CDR2: SGHNT, YYREEE (reference sequence). The CDR3 contains 12 residues. CDR3 in DNA: TGTGCCAGCAGCTTGGTCTACGGGGAGCTGTTTTTT. This codes for CASSLVYGELFF. Full variable domain (remainder filled in from reference TRBV5-4 and TRBJ2-2): ETGVTQSPTHLIKTRGQQVTLRCSSQSGHNTVSWYQQALGQGPQFIFQYYREEENGRGNFPPRFSGLQFPNYSSELNVNALELDDSALYLCASSLVYGELFFGEGSRLTVL.

The J gene is TRBJ1-6, the V gene TRBV9; 9 positions match TRBD1. The CDR3 totals 14 residues. V trimming: 4 bases; J trimming: 9 bases; junction bases outside the gene matches: 5. CDR1 SGDLS and CDR2 YYNGEE come from the germline V gene. CDR3 DNA sequence: TGTGCCAGCAGCCCCCGACAGGGGGGTTCACCCCTCCACTTT. Translating it yields CASSPRQGGSPLHF.

The gene calls are TRBV19 and TRBJ1-3; 10 nucleotides align to TRBD1. Unmatched junction bases numbered 4, after V lost 7 bases and J lost 4 bases. The CDR3 is 14 residues long. The V gene's germline CDR1 is LNHDA and CDR2 SQIVND (reference sequence). The CDR3 sequence: CASKGQGIGNTIYF. The CDR3 DNA follows: TGTGCCAGTAAGGGACAGGGGATAGGAAACACCATATATTTT.

The rearrangement joins TRBV6-5 to TRBJ1-5; a weak D match, TRBD1 (6 bases). The CDR3 extends over 13 amino acids. V was clipped by 5 bases and J by 5 bases, with 10 bases between them. CDR1 MNHEY and CDR2 SVGAGI come from the germline V gene. This chain's CDR3 is CASSPTGYQPQHF. The CDR3 nucleotides read TGTGCCAGCAGTCCGACAGGCTATCAGCCCCAGCATTTT.

The chain links TRBV3-1 (or the pseudogene TRBV3-2) to TRBJ1-1; no firm D call. V lost 4 bases and J lost 5, with 11 bases in between. Germline CDR1 is LGHDT and CDR2 is YNNKEL (reference sequence). This CDR3 comprises 13 residues. CDR3 DNA: TGTGCCAGCAGCCTACAGATGAGTACTGAAGCTTTCTTT. It codes for CASSLQMSTEAFF.

Only a few counts were recorded for this clone. The chain is built from TRBV2 and TRBJ2-2; 9 nucleotides match TRBD1. The V gene's germline CDR1 is SNHLY and CDR2 FYNNEI. This CDR3 contains 16 residues. The ends lost 10 bases at V and 1 base at J; junction bases unmatched: 10. CDR3 nucleotide sequence: TGTGCCACGGGACAGGGAACTTCCATGAACACCGGGGAGCTGTTTTTT. The encoded protein is CATGQGTSMNTGELFF.

V usage is TRBV5-5 and J usage is TRBJ1-5; possibly TRBD1 for D (5 bases). The germline V gene has CDR1 SGHKS and CDR2 YYEKEE (reference sequence). CDR3 length: 16 amino acids. Between the trimmed V and J ends, which lost 3 bases and 7 bases, there was a span of 20 bases. For the CDR3, the DNA is TGTGCCAGCAGCTACCAAGGGGCCGGGAGTGCCCAGCCCCAGCATTTT. Translation: CASSYQGAGSAQPQHF.

As DNA, the CDR3 is TGTGCCAGCAGCTTAGATCGGGGTGGAGAGCAGTACTTC. As protein: CASSLDRGGEQYF. V usage is TRBV11-2 and J usage is TRBJ2-7; tentatively, D is TRBD2 (5 bases). The V gene's germline CDR1 is SGHAT and CDR2 FQNNGV. V was trimmed by 0 bases and J by 7 bases, leaving 10 bases between them. The CDR3 loop spans 13 amino acids.

V and J are TRBV19 and TRBJ2-7; 9 nucleotides align to TRBD1. After removal of 4 bases from V and 3 bases from J, the junction contained 4 bases not matched to a gene. This CDR3 has 14 residues. CDR1 is LNHDA, CDR2 SQIVND, per germline (reference sequence). CDR3 region: CASSNRDRDYEQYF. The CDR3 nucleotides read TGTGCCAGTAGTAACCGGGACAGGGACTACGAGCAGTACTTC.

This chain uses TRBV28 with TRBJ2-5; the D is unclear. CDR1 MDHEN and CDR2 SYDVKM come from the germline V gene. This CDR3 comprises 15 residues. The ends were cut back, 1 base at V and 1 base at J, with 10 bases in the middle. CDR3 in amino acids: CASSLLYQSQETQYF. The CDR3 DNA sequence: TGTGCCAGCAGTTTATTATATCAGTCCCAAGAGACCCAGTACTTC.

V and J are TRBV11-2 and TRBJ2-2, with D unresolved. The CDR3 covers 13 residues. The germline CDR1 and CDR2 sequences are SGHAT and FQNNGV. The ends were cut back, 4 bases at V and 8 bases at J, with 11 bases in the middle. CDR3 DNA: TGTGCCAGCAGCTCCTGGTTCACAGGGGAGCTGTTTTTT. It translates to CASSSWFTGELFF.

J is TRBJ2-2 and V is TRBV11-3; D call uncertain. This CDR3 region has 15 residues. Germline V gives CDR1 SGHNT, CDR2 YENEEA. V was pared by 5 bases and J by 8 bases, with 18 bases between. CDR3 region: CASSTSLGRTGELFF. Written as DNA, the CDR3 is TGTGCCAGCAGCACCTCATTGGGCAGAACGGGGGAGCTGTTTTTT.